Below are 2 T cell receptor beta chains sequenced from a single sample in a study of blood T cells in healthy people across ages. A second PCR, run for about 7 to 11 cycles, used a sample-barcoded 5' primer plus a J-beta primer mix. MiXCR was run by TCRdb on the 5' RACE reads, yielding one entry per CDR3 protein. Of over a million distinct CDR3 sequences listed, around 59% were seen once; the top ten hold roughly 7%. The sample comprised blood. The receptor source for this set is a man between 18 and 29 years old in good health.

The rearrangement uses TRBV7-8 and TRBJ2-7, with 7 positions matching TRBD1. The CDR3 covers 15 residues. Per germline, CDR1 SGHVS and CDR2 FQNEAQ. The trim removed 7 bases at V and 1 base at J, leaving 10 bases unmatched. CDR3: CASTVLYRGSYEQYF. CDR3 in DNA: TGTGCCAGCACCGTCCTTTACAGGGGATCCTACGAGCAGTACTTC.

This clonotype was recorded once. This sequence joins TRBV2 and TRBJ1-2; D gene unclear. There are 17 residues in the CDR3. Trimming removed 1 base at V and 3 bases at J, with 18 bases between. Germline V CDR1 and CDR2: SNHLY, FYNNEI. The CDR3 sequence is CASSEGGSLNPYYGYTF. The CDR3 DNA follows: TGTGCCAGCAGTGAAGGTGGCAGCCTCAATCCTTACTATGGCTACACCTTC.